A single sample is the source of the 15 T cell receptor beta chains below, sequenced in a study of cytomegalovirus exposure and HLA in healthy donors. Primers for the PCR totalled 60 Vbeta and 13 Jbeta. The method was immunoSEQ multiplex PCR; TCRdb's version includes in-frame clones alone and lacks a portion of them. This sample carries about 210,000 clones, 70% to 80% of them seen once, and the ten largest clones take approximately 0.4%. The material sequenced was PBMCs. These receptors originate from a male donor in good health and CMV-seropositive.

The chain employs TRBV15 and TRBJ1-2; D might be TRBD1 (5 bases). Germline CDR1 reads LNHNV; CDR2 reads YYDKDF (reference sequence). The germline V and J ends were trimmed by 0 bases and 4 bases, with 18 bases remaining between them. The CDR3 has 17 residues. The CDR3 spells CATSRESVVGAAYGYTF. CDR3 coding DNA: TGTGCCACCAGCAGAGAATCGGTTGTAGGGGCAGCCTATGGCTACACCTTC.

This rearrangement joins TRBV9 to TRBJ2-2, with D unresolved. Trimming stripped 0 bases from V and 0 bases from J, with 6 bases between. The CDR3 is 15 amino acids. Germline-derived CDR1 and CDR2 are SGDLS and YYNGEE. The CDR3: CASSVGPPNTGELFF. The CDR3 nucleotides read TGTGCCAGCAGCGTAGGGCCCCCGAACACCGGGGAGCTGTTTTTT. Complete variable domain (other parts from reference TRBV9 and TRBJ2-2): DSGVTQTPKHLITATGQRVTLRCSPRSGDLSVYWYQQSLDQGLQFLIQYYNGEERAKGNILERFSAQQFPDLHSELNLSSLELGDSALYFCASSVGPPNTGELFFGEGSRLTVL.

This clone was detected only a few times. The CDR3 sequence: CASSLGTPNYGYTF. Here the CDR3 DNA reads TGTGCCAGCAGCTTGGGGACACCTAACTATGGCTACACCTTC. The chain uses TRBV5-4 and TRBJ1-2; tentatively, D is TRBD1 (5 bases). The ends were cut back, 0 bases at V and 0 bases at J, with 6 bases in the middle. The CDR3 loop spans 14 amino acids. Germline-derived CDR1 and CDR2 are SGHNT and YYREEE (reference sequence).

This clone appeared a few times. The CDR3 nucleotides are TGTGCCAGCAGCCAACTTTTAGGGGCTGGAAACACCATATATTTT. Translation gives CASSQLLGAGNTIYF. The gene calls are TRBV14 and TRBJ1-3; D is perhaps TRBD1 (5 bases). V lost 2 bases and J lost 2, with 10 bases in between. From germline, CDR1 is SGHDN and CDR2 FVKESK. This CDR3 comprises 15 residues.

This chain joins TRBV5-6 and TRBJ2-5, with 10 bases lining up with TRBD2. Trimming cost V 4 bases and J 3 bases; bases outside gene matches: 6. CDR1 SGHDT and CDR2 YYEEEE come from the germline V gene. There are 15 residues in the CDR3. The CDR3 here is CASSTPGLAEETQYF. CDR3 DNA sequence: TGTGCCAGCAGCACACCCGGACTAGCGGAAGAGACCCAGTACTTC.

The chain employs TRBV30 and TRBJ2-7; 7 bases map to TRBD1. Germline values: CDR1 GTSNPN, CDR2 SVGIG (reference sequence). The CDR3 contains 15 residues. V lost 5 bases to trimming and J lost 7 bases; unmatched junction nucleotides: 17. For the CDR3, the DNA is TGTGCCTGGGAAACAGGGACCCAGGGCAGGGGGGAGCAGTACTTC. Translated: CAWETGTQGRGEQYF.

CDR3 amino acids: CASSVGTGNQETQYF. CDR3 in DNA: TGTGCCAGCAGCGTGGGGACAGGGAATCAAGAGACCCAGTACTTC. This chain connects TRBV7-2 to TRBJ2-5; 9 nucleotides match TRBD1. This CDR3 contains 15 residues. Germline values: CDR1 SGHTA, CDR2 FQGNSA. The junction had 6 bases not matched to a gene; V was cut back by 5 bases and J by 2 bases. Full variable domain (remainder filled in from reference TRBV7-2 and TRBJ2-5): GAGVSQSPSNKVTEKGKDVELRCDPISGHTALYWYRQSLGQGLEFLIYFQGNSAPDKSGLPSDRFSAERTGGSVSTLTIQRTQQEDSAVYLCASSVGTGNQETQYFGPGTRLLVL.

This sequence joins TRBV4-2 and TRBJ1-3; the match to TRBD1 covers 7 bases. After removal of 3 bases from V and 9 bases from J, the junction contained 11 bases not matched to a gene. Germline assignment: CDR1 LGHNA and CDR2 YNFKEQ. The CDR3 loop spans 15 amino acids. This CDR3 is CASSHDREKGGTIYF. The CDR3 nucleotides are TGTGCCAGCAGCCACGACAGGGAAAAGGGGGGCACCATATATTTT.

CDR3 residues: CASGTGGGYMNTEAFF. The CDR3 region has the DNA TGTGCCAGCGGGACAGGGGGCGGTTACATGAACACTGAAGCTTTCTTT. J is TRBJ1-1 and V is TRBV21-1; the DNA was not used to check the table's D call, TRBD1. TRBV21-1 is a known pseudogene. CDR3 length: 16 amino acids.

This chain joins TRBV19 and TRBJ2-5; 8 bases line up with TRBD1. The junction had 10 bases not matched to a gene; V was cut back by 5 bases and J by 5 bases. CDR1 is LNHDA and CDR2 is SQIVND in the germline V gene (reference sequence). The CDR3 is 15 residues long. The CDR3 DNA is TGTGCCAGTAGTTCTCGCCGTGGACAGGGCGAGACCCAGTACTTC. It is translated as CASSSRRGQGETQYF.

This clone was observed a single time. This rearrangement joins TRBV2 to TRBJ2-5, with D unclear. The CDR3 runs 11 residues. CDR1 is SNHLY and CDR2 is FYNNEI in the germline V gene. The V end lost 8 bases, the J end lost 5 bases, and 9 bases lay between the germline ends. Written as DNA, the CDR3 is TGTGCCAGCTCTTGGGCCGAGACCCAGTACTTC. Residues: CASSWAETQYF.

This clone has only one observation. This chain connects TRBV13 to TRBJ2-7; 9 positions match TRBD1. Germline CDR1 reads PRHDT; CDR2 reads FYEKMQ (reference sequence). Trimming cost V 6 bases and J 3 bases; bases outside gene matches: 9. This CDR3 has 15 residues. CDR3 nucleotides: TGTGCCAGCAGTTCGGCCGGGACAGGGTACTACGAGCAGTACTTC. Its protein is CASSSAGTGYYEQYF.

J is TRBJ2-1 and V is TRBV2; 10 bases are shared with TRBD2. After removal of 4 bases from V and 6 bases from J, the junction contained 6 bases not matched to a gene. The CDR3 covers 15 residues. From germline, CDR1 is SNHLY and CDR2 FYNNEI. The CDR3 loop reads CASSVSAGGPNEQFF. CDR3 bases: TGTGCCAGCAGTGTCTCAGCGGGGGGGCCCAATGAGCAGTTCTTC.

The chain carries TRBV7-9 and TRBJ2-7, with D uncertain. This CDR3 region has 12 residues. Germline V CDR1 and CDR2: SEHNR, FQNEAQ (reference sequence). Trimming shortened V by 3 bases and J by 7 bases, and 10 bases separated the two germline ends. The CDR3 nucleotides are TGTGCCAGCAGCTTGTCCGGGTGGGAGCAGTACTTC. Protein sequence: CASSLSGWEQYF.

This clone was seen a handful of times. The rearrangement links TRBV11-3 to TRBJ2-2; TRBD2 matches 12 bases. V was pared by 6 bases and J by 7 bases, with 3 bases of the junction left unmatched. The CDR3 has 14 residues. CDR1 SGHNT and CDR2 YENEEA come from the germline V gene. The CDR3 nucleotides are TGTGCCAGCAGGAGACTAGCGGGAGACGGGGAGCTGTTTTTT. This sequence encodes CASRRLAGDGELFF.